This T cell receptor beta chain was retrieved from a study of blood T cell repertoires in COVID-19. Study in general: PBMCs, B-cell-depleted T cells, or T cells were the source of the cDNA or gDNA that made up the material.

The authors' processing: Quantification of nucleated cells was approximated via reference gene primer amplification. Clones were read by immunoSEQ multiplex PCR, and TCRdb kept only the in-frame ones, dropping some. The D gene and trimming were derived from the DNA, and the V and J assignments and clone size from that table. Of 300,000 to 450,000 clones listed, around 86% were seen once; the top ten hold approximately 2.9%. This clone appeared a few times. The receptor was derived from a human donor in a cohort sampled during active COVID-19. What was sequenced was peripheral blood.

The CDR3 bases are TGTGCCAGCAGCCAGACCCAGGAGGCCGGGGAGCTGTTTTTT. Residues: CASSQTQEAGELFF. The chain employs TRBV4-2 and TRBJ2-2; D might be TRBD2 (5 bases). Trimming took 3 bases from V and 6 from J, leaving 11 bases between them. CDR1 is LGHNA, CDR2 YNFKEQ, per germline. The CDR3 spans 14 residues.